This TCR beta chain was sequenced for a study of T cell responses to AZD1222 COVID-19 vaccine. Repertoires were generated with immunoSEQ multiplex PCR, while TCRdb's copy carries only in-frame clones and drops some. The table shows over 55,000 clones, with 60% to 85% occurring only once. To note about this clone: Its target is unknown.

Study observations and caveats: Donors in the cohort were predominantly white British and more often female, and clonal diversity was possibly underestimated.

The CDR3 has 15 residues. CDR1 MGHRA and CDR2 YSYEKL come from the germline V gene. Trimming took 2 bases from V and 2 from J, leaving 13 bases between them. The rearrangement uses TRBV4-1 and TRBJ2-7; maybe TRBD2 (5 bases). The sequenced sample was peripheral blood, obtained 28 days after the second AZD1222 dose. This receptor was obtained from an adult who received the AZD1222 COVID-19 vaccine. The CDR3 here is CASSQSGLDPYEQYF. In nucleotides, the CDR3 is TGCGCCAGCAGCCAATCCGGACTTGATCCCTACGAGCAGTACTTC.